This T cell receptor beta chain is from a study of blood T cell repertoires in COVID-19. Study background: COVID-19 samples collected from the United States, Italy and Spain covered acute and convalescent phases.

Followed over time, Seattle patients had been enrolled while infection was active. Trimming removed 3 bases at V and 1 base at J, with 3 bases between. Germline values: CDR1 MDHEN, CDR2 SYDVKM. This CDR3 contains 12 residues. In the source study's methods: Reference gene primers were amplified, and this amplification served to estimate nucleated cell counts. Only in-frame clones appear in the TCRdb table, and some are missing; sequencing was by immunoSEQ multiplex PCR. That table is the source of V, J and clone size, and D and trimming were worked out from the DNA. Of about 130,000 clones listed, 74% are singletons.

Sequencing was carried out using peripheral blood. The chain employs TRBV28 and TRBJ1-1; D is ambiguous. This receptor was obtained from a man older than 75 with COVID-19, enrolled during active disease. The CDR3 loop reads CASSFRNTEAFF. DNA of the CDR3: TGTGCCAGCAGTTTCCGGAACACTGAAGCTTTCTTT.